These 28 T cell receptor beta chains were sequenced from one sample in a study of PD-1 blockade in classical Hodgkin lymphoma. Using immunoSEQ multiplex PCR, the repertoire was profiled, and TCRdb retains in-frame clones only, with some absent. The data hold around 20,000 clones, with just over 85% observed a single time. Every single patient, without exception, relapsed after autologous stem cell transplantation, and brentuximab vedotin exposure varied. The specimen was peripheral blood mononuclear cells (PBMCs), collected before the second cycle of nivolumab. These receptors came from a human donor with classical Hodgkin lymphoma.

This chain uses TRBV7-9 with TRBJ2-1; D not resolved. From germline, CDR1 is SEHNR and CDR2 FQNEAQ (reference sequence). CDR3 length: 11 amino acids. The V end lost 0 bases, the J end lost 9 bases, and 3 bases lay between the germline ends. The DNA of the CDR3 is TGTGCCAGCAGCTTAGCGGGTGAGCAGTTCTTC. It encodes CASSLAGEQFF.

V is TRBV5-1 and J is TRBJ2-5; D is unresolved. Trimming removed 6 bases from V and 2 bases from J, with 20 bases in between. The CDR3 has 16 amino acids. The germline V gene has CDR1 SGHRS and CDR2 YFSETQ. CDR3 region: CASKPLGLAIQETQYF. The CDR3 region has the DNA TGCGCCAGCAAACCACTCGGATTAGCCATACAAGAGACCCAGTACTTC.

The chain combines TRBV5-1 with TRBJ1-1, with TRBD1 identical over 9 bases. V was clipped by 3 bases and J by 10 bases; unmatched bases: 4. CDR1 is SGHRS, CDR2 YFSETQ, per germline. The CDR3 extends over 12 amino acids. CDR3 sequence: CASSWGQGRAFF. The CDR3 DNA sequence: TGCGCCAGCAGCTGGGGACAGGGAAGAGCTTTCTTT.

A remark on this clone: This CDR3 is also generated by other DNA sequences in the sample. This chain joins TRBV5-1 and TRBJ2-1, with a possible D match to TRBD1 (6 bases). Germline V gives CDR1 SGHRS, CDR2 YFSETQ. The CDR3 has 13 residues. V dropped 2 bases and J dropped 4 bases, with 7 bases sitting between them. Here the CDR3 DNA reads TGCGCCAGCAGCTTACAGGGTTACAATGAGCAGTTCTTC. This sequence encodes CASSLQGYNEQFF.

This clone was seen a handful of times. This rearrangement joins TRBV6-6 to TRBJ1-1; D is unclear. V was cut by 7 bases and J by 4 bases, with 19 bases left in between. Germline loops: CDR1 MNHNY, CDR2 SVGAGI (reference sequence). The CDR3 is made up of 15 amino acids. The CDR3, as DNA: TGTGCCAGCATCACCGAGTCGTATGGTAGCACTGAAGCTTTCTTT. Translated: CASITESYGSTEAFF.

This clone was detected only a few times. Within the sample, other DNA sequences also encode this same CDR3. The gene calls are TRBV7-9 and TRBJ1-2, with D possibly TRBD1 on 6 matching bases. Trimming took off 1 base at V and 8 bases at J, with 11 bases between the two ends. Germline assignment: CDR1 SEHNR and CDR2 FQNEAQ (reference sequence). The CDR3 has 13 residues. CDR3 bases: TGTGCCAGCAGCTTAGACAGGGTGGGCGGCTACACCTTC. It codes for CASSLDRVGGYTF.

This clone has only a few counts. This chain links TRBV2 with TRBJ2-1; 11 bases are a match to TRBD2. The CDR3 extends over 16 amino acids. Germline V CDR1 and CDR2: SNHLY, FYNNEI. The J segment lost 8 bases and the V segment lost 3 bases, leaving 9 bases of the junction unmatched. The DNA of the CDR3 is TGTGCCAGCAGTGATGATAGCGGGGGGGCCTCGGATGAGCAGTTCTTC. It yields the protein CASSDDSGGASDEQFF.

The chain couples TRBV30 to TRBJ1-2, with D maybe TRBD1 (6 bases). The germline V gene encodes CDR1 GTSNPN and CDR2 SVGIG (reference sequence). The CDR3 extends over 16 amino acids. Trimming removed 3 bases from V and 2 bases from J, with 19 bases in between. CDR3 sequence: CAWRRPGHLKNYGYTF. In DNA form, the CDR3 reads TGTGCCTGGAGGCGACCGGGACACCTAAAAAACTATGGCTACACCTTC.

This clone was seen only once. This rearrangement joins TRBV5-1 to TRBJ2-1, with TRBD2 as a possible D gene (5 bases). The CDR3 is 12 amino acids. The V gene lost 1 base and the J gene lost 8 bases, with 7 bases spanning the gap. CDR1 and CDR2 (germline): SGHRS, YFSETQ. Written as DNA, the CDR3 is TGCGCCAGCAGCTTGTTGGAGGATGAGCAGTTCTTC. Amino acids: CASSLLEDEQFF.

The V gene is TRBV21-1, the J gene TRBJ2-6; the table's D call, TRBD1, was not checked against the DNA. TRBV21-1 is a pseudogene locus. CDR3 length: 15 amino acids. The CDR3 loop is CASRQLSSGANVLTF. CDR3 bases: TGTGCCAGCAGACAGCTCTCCTCTGGGGCCAACGTCCTGACTTTC.

The rearrangement joins TRBV9 to TRBJ2-5, with TRBD2 matching over 8 bases. After removal of 2 bases from V and 5 bases from J, the junction contained 5 bases not matched to a gene. The CDR3 sequence is 14 residues long. Germline loops: CDR1 SGDLS, CDR2 YYNGEE. The CDR3 DNA is TGTGCCAGCAGCGTCGGCGGGGGGCGGGAGACCCAGTACTTC. This encodes CASSVGGGRETQYF.

This chain connects TRBV10-3 to TRBJ2-3; TRBD1 aligns across 12 bases. With 8 bases clipped from V and 2 bases from J, the junction kept 8 bases outside the gene matches. Germline loops: CDR1 ENHRY, CDR2 SYGVKD. The CDR3 totals 16 residues. For the CDR3, the DNA is TGTGCCATCGGCCCGGGACAGGGGGCGATCACAGATACGCAGTATTTT. Its translation: CAIGPGQGAITDTQYF.

V is TRBV4-3 and J is TRBJ1-1, with D unresolved. Trimming stripped 1 base from V and 1 base from J, with 4 bases between. Germline CDR1 is LGHNA and CDR2 is YSLEER. The CDR3 contains 13 residues. CDR3 in DNA: TGCGCCAGCAGCCAAGGATGGAACACTGAAGCTTTCTTT. Translated: CASSQGWNTEAFF.

The gene calls are TRBV7-9 and TRBJ1-5; no clear D. CDR3 length equals 12 residues. Trimming pared 5 bases from V and 9 bases from J, leaving 11 bases between. CDR1 and CDR2 from the germline V gene are SEHNR and FQNEAQ (reference sequence). CDR3 sequence: CASSNSALPQHF. Written as DNA, the CDR3 is TGTGCCAGCAGCAATTCTGCTTTGCCCCAGCATTTT.

J is TRBJ2-5 and V is TRBV7-9, with 9 bases lining up with TRBD2. Trimming removed 6 bases from V and 2 bases from J; junction bases left unmatched: 10. This CDR3 has 16 amino acids. The germline V gene has CDR1 SEHNR and CDR2 FQNEAQ (reference sequence). The CDR3 sequence is CASRPSGAGGQETQYF. CDR3 coding DNA: TGTGCCAGCAGGCCCTCAGGAGCGGGGGGACAAGAGACCCAGTACTTC.

The V gene is TRBV2, the J gene TRBJ1-4; D may be TRBD1 (6 bases). Germline values: CDR1 SNHLY, CDR2 FYNNEI. The CDR3 is 15 residues long. V lost 1 base and J lost 4, with 10 bases in between. The CDR3 is CASSEVRGLNEKLFF. CDR3 nucleotide sequence: TGTGCCAGCAGTGAAGTCAGGGGTCTTAATGAAAAACTGTTTTTT.

The chain links TRBV27 to TRBJ2-7, with D possibly TRBD1 on 7 matching bases. With 5 bases removed from V and 2 bases from J, the gap between germline ends came to 16 bases. This CDR3 contains 15 residues. Germline V CDR1 and CDR2: MNHEY, SMNVEV (reference sequence). The chain's CDR3 is CASSPRGGGAYEQYF. DNA for the CDR3: TGTGCCAGCAGTCCCAGAGGGGGCGGGGCCTACGAGCAGTACTTC.

The CDR3 sequence: CASSLGRGGVYEQFF. Here the CDR3 DNA reads TGTGCCAGCAGCTTAGGGCGGGGGGGAGTCTATGAGCAGTTCTTC. The chain joins TRBV11-2 to TRBJ2-1, with 9 bases that match TRBD2. V was pared by 1 base and J by 8 bases, with 6 bases of the junction left unmatched. CDR1 and CDR2 from the germline V gene are SGHAT and FQNNGV. This CDR3 contains 15 residues.

The genes are TRBV11-2 and TRBJ1-1; no clear D gene. The CDR3 is 13 residues long. Germline lookup yields CDR1 SGHAT and CDR2 FQNNGV. V dropped 3 bases and J dropped 2 bases, with 7 bases sitting between them. The CDR3: CASSFQVNTEAFF. In nucleotides, the CDR3 is TGTGCCAGCAGCTTCCAGGTTAACACTGAAGCTTTCTTT.

The chain is built from TRBV7-2 and TRBJ2-5; D possibly corresponds to TRBD2 (6 bases). Germline CDR1 reads SGHTA; CDR2 reads FQGNSA. Trimming cost V 2 bases and J 2 bases, with 12 bases left between them. CDR3 size: 15 residues. In DNA form, the CDR3 reads TGTGCCAGCAGCTTAATCGGGAGCTATCAAGAGACCCAGTACTTC. It specifies CASSLIGSYQETQYF.

This rearrangement joins TRBV4-2 to TRBJ2-7; TRBD1 matches at 9 bases. With V trimmed by 5 bases and J by 3 bases, 5 bases remained unmatched. CDR1 is LGHNA, CDR2 YNFKEQ, per germline. CDR3 size: 14 residues. This CDR3 reads CASSAGTGLYEQYF. In DNA form, the CDR3 reads TGTGCCAGCAGCGCCGGGACAGGGCTCTACGAGCAGTACTTC.

The J gene is TRBJ1-1, the V gene TRBV6-5; 9 nucleotides agree with TRBD1. With V trimmed by 7 bases and J by 8 bases, 14 bases remained unmatched. CDR3 length: 15 residues. Germline CDR1 and CDR2: MNHEY and SVGAGI. CDR3 in amino acids: CASKTGTGNGGEAFF. CDR3 DNA sequence: TGTGCCAGCAAAACCGGGACAGGGAACGGGGGAGAAGCTTTCTTT.

The chain joins TRBV5-1 to TRBJ2-3; D is unclear. V was trimmed by 4 bases and J by 4 bases, leaving 10 bases between them. CDR1 is SGHRS, CDR2 YFSETQ, per germline. This CDR3 contains 13 residues. CDR3 sequence: CASSPDGPDTQYF. The CDR3 bases are TGCGCCAGCAGCCCTGACGGCCCAGATACGCAGTATTTT.

This sequence joins TRBV7-9 and TRBJ2-1, with a possible D match to TRBD2 (6 bases). CDR1 is SEHNR and CDR2 is FQNEAQ in the germline V gene (reference sequence). Trimming shortened V by 5 bases and J by 4 bases, and 18 bases separated the two germline ends. This CDR3 contains 16 residues. This chain's CDR3 is CASSGLRDSVYNEQFF. The CDR3 DNA reads as TGTGCCAGCAGCGGTCTCCGGGACTCGGTATACAATGAGCAGTTCTTC. Filled out from reference TRBV7-9 and TRBJ2-1, the complete variable domain reads DTGVSQNPRHKITKRGQNVTFRCDPISEHNRLYWYRQTLGQGPEFLTYFQNEAQLEKSRLLSDRFSAERPKGSFSTLEIQRTEQGDSAMYLCASSGLRDSVYNEQFFGPGTRLTVL.

The chain carries TRBV7-8 and TRBJ1-5; 8 nucleotides agree with TRBD1. The trim removed 5 bases at V and 7 bases at J, leaving 10 bases unmatched. Germline assignment: CDR1 SGHVS and CDR2 FQNEAQ. The CDR3 is 15 residues long. CDR3 protein: CASSVTGGTGQPQHF. The CDR3 DNA reads as TGTGCCAGCAGCGTAACAGGGGGGACTGGCCAGCCCCAGCATTTT.

The rearrangement joins TRBV7-3 to TRBJ2-1; D not certain. Germline V CDR1 and CDR2: SGHTA, FQGTGA. The CDR3 length is 15 residues. With 2 bases removed from V and 0 bases from J, the gap between germline ends came to 8 bases. The chain's CDR3 is CASSLLLSSYNEQFF. As DNA, the CDR3 is TGTGCCAGCAGCTTATTGTTGAGCTCCTACAATGAGCAGTTCTTC.

The chain joins TRBV7-2 to TRBJ2-1; D might be TRBD2 (7 bases). The germline gives CDR1 SGHTA, CDR2 FQGNSA. Trimming took 5 bases from V and 6 from J, leaving 17 bases between them. CDR3 length: 15 residues. The CDR3 sequence is CASSLGGASFNEQFF. The CDR3, as DNA: TGTGCCAGCAGCCTAGGGGGGGCTAGTTTCAATGAGCAGTTCTTC.

This CDR3 reads CASRYPAGRGAAGAFF. The CDR3 bases are TGTGCCAGCAGGTACCCGGCGGGGCGCGGGGCGGCGGGAGCTTTCTTT. This chain joins TRBV6-5 and TRBJ1-1; the D gene is possibly TRBD1 (5 bases). The CDR3 extends over 16 amino acids. Per germline, CDR1 MNHEY and CDR2 SVGAGI. The germline V and J ends were trimmed by 6 bases and 10 bases, with 27 bases remaining between them.